This T cell receptor (beta chain) was sequenced in a study of immune characterization of retroperitoneal liposarcoma. This clonotype has just a few counts. TCRdb re-analysed the PCR reads in MiXCR, keeping a single row per CDR3 protein. The table includes approximately 9,300 distinct CDR3 sequences, less than 40% detected once. Per the germline V gene, CDR1 is MRHNA and CDR2 is SNTAGT. CDR3 length: 18 amino acids. V dropped 2 bases and J dropped 5 bases, with 24 bases sitting between them. The V gene is TRBV6-4, the J gene TRBJ1-1; D unresolved. Sequencing was done on a sample of tumor tissue. The receptor was isolated from a female donor with retroperitoneal liposarcoma. The CDR3 DNA follows: TGTGCCAGCAGTGACGCTTCGGGAACTCAAGGTTTTAGGACTGAAGCTTTCTTT. Amino acids: CASSDASGTQGFRTEAFF.